The source of this T cell receptor beta chain is a study of tumor and adjacent non-tumor tissue in lung cancer. Overall study: Millions of productive TCRbeta reads were obtained per sample on average.

TCRbeta libraries were built with three rounds of nested PCR, modified from ARM-PCR. TCRdb re-derived calls from the multiplex PCR reads in MiXCR, one entry per CDR3 protein. The sample lists 100,000 or so distinct CDR3 sequences, 50% to 70% occurring once. Findings and limits, study-wide: Normal lung showed higher cumulative top 100 clone frequency than tumor. Significantly higher TCR diversity was found in tumor than normal lung.

Regarding this clonotype: Its antigen is not known. A much more abundant neighbour one base away suggests this may be a read error.

No cell sorting was done before RNA was extracted from the tissue. This non-tumor lung sample came from over 3 cm beyond the tumor edge. Newly diagnosed lung cancer patients had thoracic surgery in China, August–November 2014, without prior chemotherapy. Germline CDR1 is SGHDT and CDR2 is YYEEEE. The CDR3 is 15 residues long. V and J are TRBV5-6 and TRBJ1-3, with D hard to call. The receptor was isolated from a man between 25 and 39 years old with non-small cell lung cancer. The source material was distant non-tumor lung tissue. DNA of the CDR3: TGTGTCAGCAGCTTGGCGTCTCGCTCTGGAAACACCATATATTTT. This gives the protein CVSSLASRSGNTIYF.